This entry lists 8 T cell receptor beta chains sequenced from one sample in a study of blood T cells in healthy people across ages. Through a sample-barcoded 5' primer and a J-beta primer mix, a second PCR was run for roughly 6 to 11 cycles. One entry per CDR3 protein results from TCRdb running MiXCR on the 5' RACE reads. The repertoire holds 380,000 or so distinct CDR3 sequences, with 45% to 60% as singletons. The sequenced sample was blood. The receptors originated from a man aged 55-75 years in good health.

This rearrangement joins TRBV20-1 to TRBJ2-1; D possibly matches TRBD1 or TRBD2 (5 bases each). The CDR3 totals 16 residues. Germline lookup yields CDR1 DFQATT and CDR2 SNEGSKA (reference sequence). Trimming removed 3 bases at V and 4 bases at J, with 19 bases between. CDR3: CSASLPREGRYNEQFF. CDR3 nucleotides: TGCAGTGCTAGCCTCCCTCGAGAGGGGCGGTACAATGAGCAGTTCTTC.

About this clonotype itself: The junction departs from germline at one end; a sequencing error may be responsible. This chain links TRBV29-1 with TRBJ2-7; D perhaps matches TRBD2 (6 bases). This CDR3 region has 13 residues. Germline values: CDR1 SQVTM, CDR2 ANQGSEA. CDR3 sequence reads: CSVAETAWGERYF. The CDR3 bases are TGCAGCGTTGCAGAGACAGCCTGGGGGGAGCGGTACTTC.

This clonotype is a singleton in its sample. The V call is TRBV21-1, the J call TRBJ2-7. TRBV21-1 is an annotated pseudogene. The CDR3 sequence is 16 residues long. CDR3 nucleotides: TGTGCCAGCAGCCGAGGAACTGGACCCATTCGGGGCGGGCAGTACTTC. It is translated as CASSRGTGPIRGGQYF.

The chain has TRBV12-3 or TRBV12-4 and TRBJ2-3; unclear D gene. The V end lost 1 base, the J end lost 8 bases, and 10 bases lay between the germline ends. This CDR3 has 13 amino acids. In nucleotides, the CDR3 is TGTGCCAGCAGTTTAGGTGCCCTACCTACGCAGTATTTT. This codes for CASSLGALPTQYF.

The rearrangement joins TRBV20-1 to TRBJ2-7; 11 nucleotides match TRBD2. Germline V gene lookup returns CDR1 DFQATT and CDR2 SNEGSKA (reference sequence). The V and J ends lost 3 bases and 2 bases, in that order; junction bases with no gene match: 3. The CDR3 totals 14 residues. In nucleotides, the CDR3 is TGCAGTGCTAGTGAGGGACTAGCGGCCTACGAGCAGTACTTC. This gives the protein CSASEGLAAYEQYF.

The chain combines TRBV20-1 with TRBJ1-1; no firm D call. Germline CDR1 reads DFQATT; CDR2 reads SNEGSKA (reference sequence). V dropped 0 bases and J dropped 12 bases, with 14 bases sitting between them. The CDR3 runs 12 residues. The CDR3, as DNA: TGCAGTGCTAGAGAGGGGTGGCAAGAAACTTTCTTT. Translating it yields CSAREGWQETFF.

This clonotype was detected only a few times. CDR3 in DNA: TGTGCCAGCAGCTTAGTAGGGGGCGGGGAGCAGTTCTTC. Translated, it gives CASSLVGGGEQFF. This chain uses TRBV7-2 with TRBJ2-1, with TRBD1 matching over 7 bases. Germline assignment: CDR1 SGHTA and CDR2 FQGNSA. The V segment lost 1 base and the J segment 10 bases; nucleotides outside the gene matches: 4. CDR3 length: 13 residues.

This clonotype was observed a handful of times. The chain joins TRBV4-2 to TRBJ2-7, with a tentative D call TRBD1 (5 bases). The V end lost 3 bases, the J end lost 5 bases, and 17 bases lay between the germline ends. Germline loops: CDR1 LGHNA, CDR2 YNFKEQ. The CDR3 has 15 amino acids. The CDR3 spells CASSQDRRGQNEQYF. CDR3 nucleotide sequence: TGTGCCAGCAGCCAGGACCGTAGGGGTCAAAACGAGCAGTACTTC.